This T cell receptor (beta chain) came from a study of siplizumab effects on memory and regulatory T cells. It was 100,000 or so TCR templates that were assayed per sample. Assay: immunoSEQ multiplex PCR; the TCRdb copy retains only in-frame clones and omits some. The sample carries roughly 26,000 clones, about 79% recorded once. Germline CDR1 and CDR2: KGHSH and LQKENI. The CDR3 has 12 residues. Trimming removed 6 bases at V and 0 bases at J, with 6 bases between. V and J are TRBV18 and TRBJ2-7, with D tentatively TRBD2 (6 bases). Specimen: memory CD4+ T cells sorted from blood. This receptor was obtained from a human donor in good health. In nucleotides, the CDR3 is TGTGCCAGCTCCGGGAGCTCCTACGAGCAGTACTTC. As protein: CASSGSSYEQYF. The whole variable domain, remainder taken from reference TRBV18 and TRBJ2-7, is NAGVMQNPRHLVRRRGQEARLRCSPMKGHSHVYWYRQLPEEGLKFMVYLQKENIIDESGMPKERFSAEFPKEGPSILRIQQVVRGDSAAYFCASSGSSYEQYFGPGTRLTVT.